This T cell receptor (beta chain) was identified in a study of spatial heterogeneity in lung cancer. About the research overall: The mean occurrence of each unique TCR and UMI combination in raw reads exceeded 9.5.

The CDR3 is 16 amino acids. Germline trimming cut 2 bases from V and 6 bases from J; bases unmatched to any gene: 7. One entry per CDR3 protein results from TCRdb running MiXCR on the 5' RACE reads. The data hold 8,300 or so distinct CDR3 sequences, with almost 8.5% observed a single time. Time point of the sample: sample taken at primary tumor resection. Overall study findings and caveats: Tracking of tumor mutation counts was seen in expanded intratumoral alpha and beta TCR counts. Coverage was estimated at roughly 7.3% of tumor T cells for alpha chains and 13% for beta chains.

On this clonotype itself: Antigen specificity is unknown.

The sample here was lung tumor tissue, taken at surgery. The receptor was isolated from a male donor with early-stage non-small cell lung cancer. The rearrangement joins TRBV12-3 or TRBV12-4 to TRBJ2-2, with 9 bases lining up with TRBD1. The CDR3 sequence is CASSLLRTGVPGELFF. CDR3 in DNA: TGTGCCAGCAGTTTATTGAGGACAGGGGTTCCCGGGGAGCTGTTTTTT.